The 9 T cell receptor beta chains reported below all come from one sample, sequenced in a study of cytotoxic CD8 clonotypes in ibrutinib-treated CLL. Clones were read by immunoSEQ multiplex PCR, and TCRdb kept only the in-frame ones, dropping some. Here the sample spans about 200,000 clones, 70% to 75% being singletons. The specimen was PBMCs, collected after 12 months of ibrutinib treatment. The receptors originated from a human donor with chronic lymphocytic leukemia.

The sample holds a few counts of this clone. This sequence joins TRBV6-5 and TRBJ2-7; 9 nucleotides match TRBD1. V gave up 5 bases and J gave up 7 bases; unmatched junction bases: 6. Germline V lookup: CDR1 MNHEY, CDR2 SVGAGI. This CDR3 has 13 residues. DNA of the CDR3: TGTGCCAGCAGTCGACAGGGGGGTTCGGAGCAGTACTTC. Translating it yields CASSRQGGSEQYF.

This chain joins TRBV28 and TRBJ1-5, with 9 bases aligning to TRBD1. There are 16 residues in the CDR3. The germline V gene encodes CDR1 MDHEN and CDR2 SYDVKM. Unmatched junction bases numbered 9, after V lost 8 bases and J lost 1 base. In DNA form, the CDR3 reads TGTGCCAGCCGGGACAGGGAGGGTAACAGCAATCAGCCCCAGCATTTT. It codes for CASRDREGNSNQPQHF.

The rearrangement uses TRBV25-1 and TRBJ2-1, with TRBD1 identical over 8 bases. From germline, CDR1 is MGHDK and CDR2 SYGVNS. The CDR3 runs 16 residues. Losses at the gene ends were 5 bases for V and 5 bases for J; bases not matched to a gene: 11. The CDR3: CASSRSRTGIDNEQFF. The CDR3 region has the DNA TGTGCCAGCAGTCGATCGCGGACAGGGATTGACAATGAGCAGTTCTTC.

This sequence joins TRBV10-3 and TRBJ2-7; 10 bases line up with TRBD2. The CDR3 is 16 residues long. J lost 2 bases, V lost 2 bases, and 6 bases had no gene match. Germline V gene sequence: CDR1 ENHRY, CDR2 SYGVKD. CDR3 in DNA: TGTGCCATCAGTGAGGGGGCAGCGGGAGGGCCCTACGAGCAGTACTTC. Protein: CAISEGAAGGPYEQYF.

The CDR3 spells CASTPRGGAYEQYF. CDR3 DNA sequence: TGTGCCAGCACCCCCCGGGGGGGTGCCTACGAGCAGTACTTC. This chain joins TRBV14 and TRBJ2-7; 8 bases match TRBD2. CDR3 length: 14 amino acids. V was pared by 7 bases and J by 2 bases, with 7 bases of the junction left unmatched. Germline-derived CDR1 and CDR2 are SGHDN and FVKESK.

This clone was recorded a few times. This rearrangement joins TRBV4-3 to TRBJ2-1; D is undetermined. V was pared by 1 base and J by 12 bases, with 13 bases between. Germline CDR1 and CDR2: LGHNA and YSLEER. CDR3 length equals 13 residues. The CDR3 sequence is CASSQGVVSPQFF. As DNA, the CDR3 is TGCGCCAGCAGCCAAGGGGTGGTATCTCCGCAGTTCTTC.

The chain employs TRBV6-5 and TRBJ1-2; D possibly corresponds to TRBD1 (6 bases). Germline CDR1 MNHEY, CDR2 SVGAGI. Trimming cost V 8 bases and J 5 bases, with 12 bases left between them. This CDR3 is built from 12 residues. This chain's CDR3 is CASRTGSYGYTF. The CDR3, as DNA: TGTGCCAGCCGAACAGGGTCATATGGCTACACCTTC.

CDR3 in amino acids: CASTMGGDYGYTF. CDR3 DNA: TGTGCCAGCACCATGGGGGGAGACTATGGCTACACCTTC. The rearrangement links TRBV7-2 to TRBJ1-2; D may be TRBD1 (5 bases). Germline values: CDR1 SGHTA, CDR2 FQGNSA. Trimming took off 7 bases at V and 3 bases at J, with 12 bases between the two ends. The CDR3 covers 13 residues.

CDR3 in amino acids: CASSQMVGEQFF. The CDR3 DNA follows: TGTGCCAGCAGCCAAATGGTCGGGGAGCAGTTCTTC. The rearrangement uses TRBV14 and TRBJ2-1, with D unclear. The CDR3 runs 12 residues. Trimming shortened V by 2 bases and J by 10 bases, and 9 bases separated the two germline ends. Germline CDR1 is SGHDN and CDR2 is FVKESK. Based on the CDR3 plus reference TRBV14 and TRBJ2-1, the full variable domain is EAGVTQFPSHSVIEKGQTVTLRCDPISGHDNLYWYRRVMGKEIKFLLHFVKESKQDESGMPNNRFLAERTGGTYSTLKVQPAELEDSGVYFCASSQMVGEQFFGPGTRLTVL.